Each of the 23 T cell receptor beta chains below was sequenced from the same sample in a study of CD8+ T cells in alopecia areata. RNA extraction was followed by reverse transcription into cDNA, which acted as the sequencing template. Profiled with immunoSEQ multiplex PCR; TCRdb holds only in-frame clones, not every one. The data show about 150,000 clones, nearly 55% seen once. Treatment of the sample: oral pan-JAK inhibitor, 5-10 mg twice daily. The sample in question was CD8+ T cells sorted from blood, obtained at week 4, from a patient treated with tofacitinib. The receptors were sampled from a human donor with alopecia areata.

This sequence joins TRBV30 and TRBJ1-4; no reliable D call. With 3 bases removed from V and 3 bases from J, the gap between germline ends came to 14 bases. Germline assignment: CDR1 GTSNPN and CDR2 SVGIG (reference sequence). The CDR3 length is 15 residues. CDR3 amino acids: CAWRDPTDPNEKLFF. For the CDR3, the DNA is TGTGCCTGGAGGGACCCGACTGACCCTAATGAAAAACTGTTTTTT.

In its sample, this clone was seen a few times. CDR3 amino acids: CASSLGGRGPQHF. CDR3 nucleotides: TGTGCCAGCAGCTTGGGCGGTCGAGGCCCCCAGCATTTT. The chain recombines TRBV5-6 with TRBJ1-5; D ambiguous. Germline V gene sequence: CDR1 SGHDT, CDR2 YYEEEE. This CDR3 region has 13 residues. Trimming removed 0 bases from V and 10 bases from J, with 11 bases in between.

The CDR3 nucleotides read TGTGCCAGCAGCTTTGCGTCCTACAATGAGCAGTTCTTC. Translation gives CASSFASYNEQFF. The J gene is TRBJ2-1, the V gene TRBV7-2; D is uncertain. The CDR3 length is 13 residues. V was shortened by 3 bases and J by 1 base, with 4 bases between the two germline ends. Germline lookup yields CDR1 SGHTA and CDR2 FQGNSA.

The chain links TRBV30 to TRBJ2-1, with 8 bases identical to TRBD2. The CDR3 totals 14 residues. Germline loops: CDR1 GTSNPN, CDR2 SVGIG (reference sequence). The junction had 6 bases not matched to a gene; V was cut back by 1 base and J by 7 bases. CDR3 coding DNA: TGTGCCTGGAGTGGGGTAGCGGGAAGAAATGAGCAGTTCTTC. As protein: CAWSGVAGRNEQFF.

This sequence joins TRBV27 and TRBJ2-2, with 12 bases that match TRBD2. Germline-derived CDR1 and CDR2 are MNHEY and SMNVEV (reference sequence). This CDR3 comprises 16 residues. Germline trimming cut 2 bases from V and 6 bases from J; bases unmatched to any gene: 4. CDR3 DNA sequence: TGTGCCAGCAGTTTAGTACTAGCGGGGGGTCCCGGGGAGCTGTTTTTT. Protein sequence: CASSLVLAGGPGELFF.

The chain links TRBV15 to TRBJ2-7; no clear D gene. Germline V gene data show CDR1 as LNHNV and CDR2 as YYDKDF (reference sequence). The CDR3 sequence is 11 residues long. Trimming stripped 5 bases from V and 5 bases from J, with 7 bases between. The CDR3 coding sequence is TGTGCCACCAGCGACCCTGACGAGCAGTACTTC. This sequence encodes CATSDPDEQYF. The full variable domain, its missing parts supplied by reference TRBV15 and TRBJ2-7, is DAMVIQNPRYQVTQFGKPVTLSCSQTLNHNVMYWYQQKSSQAPKLLFHYYDKDFNNEADTPDNFQSRRPNTSFCFLDIRSPGLGDTAMYLCATSDPDEQYFGPGTRLTVT.

This sequence joins TRBV2 and TRBJ2-7; the D is unclear. V dropped 0 bases and J dropped 2 bases, with 5 bases sitting between them. This CDR3 has 13 amino acids. Germline V lookup: CDR1 SNHLY, CDR2 FYNNEI. The CDR3, as DNA: TGTGCCAGCAGTGAAGCAGTAGCCTACGAGCAGTACTTC. Protein: CASSEAVAYEQYF.

This clone was recorded a few times. The chain combines TRBV29-1 with TRBJ2-5, with D possibly being TRBD1 or TRBD2 (6 bases each). There are 16 residues in the CDR3. Looked up from germline, CDR1 is SQVTM and CDR2 is ANQGSEA. Trimming removed 0 bases from V and 4 bases from J, with 18 bases in between. The CDR3 DNA reads as TGCAGCGTTGAAGATCCGGGGGCGCGGGTTATAGAGACCCAGTACTTC. Translating it yields CSVEDPGARVIETQYF.

The rearrangement joins TRBV4-1 to TRBJ2-3, with unresolved D. The V end lost 1 base, the J end lost 2 bases, and 10 bases lay between the germline ends. This CDR3 has 15 residues. Germline CDR1 MGHRA, CDR2 YSYEKL. This chain's CDR3 is CASSQADGFTDTQYF. The CDR3 DNA sequence: TGCGCCAGCAGCCAAGCCGACGGGTTCACAGATACGCAGTATTTT.

This chain's CDR3 is CAWSDLRSEYEQYF. The CDR3, as DNA: TGTGCCTGGAGTGATTTACGGTCAGAGTACGAGCAGTACTTC. The chain combines TRBV30 with TRBJ2-7; D is uncertain. The CDR3 contains 14 residues. Between the trimmed V and J ends, which lost 1 base and 4 bases, there was a span of 14 bases. CDR1 GTSNPN and CDR2 SVGIG come from the germline V gene (reference sequence). The complete variable domain, with remaining parts taken from reference TRBV30 and TRBJ2-7, reads SQTIHQWPATLVQPVGSPLSLECTVEGTSNPNLYWYRQAAGRGLQLLFYSVGIGQISSEVPQNLSASRPQDRQFILSSKKLLLSDSGFYLCAWSDLRSEYEQYFGPGTRLTVT.

This chain uses TRBV5-4 with TRBJ2-3; 7 bases agree with TRBD1. Germline values: CDR1 SGHNT, CDR2 YYREEE (reference sequence). Losses at the gene ends were 1 base for V and 3 bases for J; bases not matched to a gene: 5. This CDR3 comprises 15 residues. CDR3 coding DNA: TGTGCCAGCAGCTTGACGACAGGGCCGACAGATACGCAGTATTTT. Translating it yields CASSLTTGPTDTQYF.

V and J are TRBV21-1 and TRBJ1-6. TRBV21-1 represents a pseudogene. The CDR3 length is 17 residues. CDR3 coding DNA: TGTGCCAGCAGCAAAGAGGTTAATCAGAAACTAATTTCACCCCTCCACTTT. Translating it yields CASSKEVNQKLISPLHF.

CDR3 DNA: TGTGCCAGCAGGTCGGAAGGTGGATCCCAGTTCTTC. It encodes CASRSEGGSQFF. V gene TRBV28 combines with J gene TRBJ2-1; no definite D call. The V and J ends lost 6 bases and 13 bases respectively, with 16 bases between them. The CDR3 loop spans 12 amino acids. Looked up from germline, CDR1 is MDHEN and CDR2 is SYDVKM. Together with reference TRBV28 and TRBJ2-1, the CDR3 gives the full variable domain: DVKVTQSSRYLVKRTGEKVFLECVQDMDHENMFWYRQDPGLGLRLIYFSYDVKMKEKGDIPEGYSVSREKKERFSLILESASTNQTSMYLCASRSEGGSQFFGPGTRLTVL.

The V call is TRBV15, the J call TRBJ2-3, with D possibly TRBD1 on 6 matching bases. Per the germline V gene, CDR1 is LNHNV and CDR2 is YYDKDF (reference sequence). CDR3 length equals 16 residues. V lost 1 base and J lost 4, with 15 bases in between. The CDR3 sequence: CATSRGPDRYPDTQYF. CDR3 coding DNA: TGTGCCACCAGCAGAGGCCCTGACAGGTACCCAGATACGCAGTATTTT.

The gene calls are TRBV15 and TRBJ2-7; 7 bases match TRBD2. This CDR3 region has 12 residues. The J segment lost 6 bases and the V segment lost 6 bases, leaving 5 bases of the junction unmatched. Looked up from germline, CDR1 is LNHNV and CDR2 is YYDKDF (reference sequence). CDR3 in DNA: TGTGCCACCAGTACAGGCGGGAGCGAGCAGTACTTC. Translated, it gives CATSTGGSEQYF.

The chain combines TRBV27 with TRBJ2-7, with TRBD1 identical over 9 bases. V dropped 6 bases and J dropped 2; count of bases not matched to a gene: 11. This CDR3 region has 16 residues. Germline assignment: CDR1 MNHEY and CDR2 SMNVEV (reference sequence). The CDR3 spells CASSTLGQGGPYEQYF. The CDR3, as DNA: TGTGCCAGCAGCACCCTGGGACAGGGAGGGCCCTACGAGCAGTACTTC.

V gene TRBV27 combines with J gene TRBJ2-7; a weak D match, TRBD1 (5 bases). CDR1 and CDR2 (germline): MNHEY, SMNVEV (reference sequence). The CDR3 consists of 13 residues. Between the trimmed V and J ends, which lost 8 bases and 5 bases, there was a span of 16 bases. The CDR3 reads CASALFQGNEQYF. The DNA for the CDR3 is TGTGCCAGCGCGCTCTTCCAGGGCAACGAGCAGTACTTC.

The chain recombines TRBV5-4 with TRBJ2-5, with D maybe TRBD1 (6 bases). Germline V gene lookup returns CDR1 SGHNT and CDR2 YYREEE (reference sequence). The CDR3 runs 15 residues. Deletions cut 0 bases from V and 4 bases from J, with 13 bases between. The CDR3 protein is CASSLDRAPGETQYF. CDR3 coding DNA: TGTGCCAGCAGCTTGGACAGGGCCCCTGGAGAGACCCAGTACTTC.

This clone has more than one count but fewer than ten. In nucleotides, the CDR3 is TGTGCCAGCAGCGTAGGAGCCGGGACAGGGGAAGCTTTCTTT. Translated: CASSVGAGTGEAFF. This rearrangement joins TRBV9 to TRBJ1-1, with 9 bases matching TRBD1. The CDR3 is 14 amino acids. The junction had 5 bases not matched to a gene; V was cut back by 0 bases and J by 8 bases. CDR1 and CDR2 from the germline V gene are SGDLS and YYNGEE.

CDR3 bases: TGTGCCAGCAGTTCCCGCACCGTACGCTACACCTTC. Its protein product is CASSSRTVRYTF. The V gene is TRBV27, the J gene TRBJ1-2; D gene unclear. The CDR3 has 12 amino acids. Trimming cost V 4 bases and J 9 bases, with 12 bases left between them. Germline CDR1 and CDR2: MNHEY and SMNVEV (reference sequence).

This chain links TRBV7-9 with TRBJ1-2; 10 positions agree with TRBD1. The junction had 2 bases not matched to a gene; V was cut back by 1 base and J by 3 bases. This CDR3 region has 15 residues. The germline V gene has CDR1 SEHNR and CDR2 FQNEAQ (reference sequence). DNA for the CDR3: TGTGCCAGCAGCTTAGGACAGGGGGCAGACTATGGCTACACCTTC. Amino acids: CASSLGQGADYGYTF.

V is TRBV4-1 and J is TRBJ2-5, with a weak D call TRBD2 (6 bases). Per germline, CDR1 MGHRA and CDR2 YSYEKL. The CDR3 totals 17 residues. The V and J ends lost 5 bases and 1 base respectively, with 20 bases between them. The CDR3 spells CASSSGLLGGVQETQYF. The CDR3 DNA sequence: TGCGCCAGCAGCTCCGGACTCCTCGGAGGGGTCCAAGAGACCCAGTACTTC.

The CDR3 reads CSVEEGVAFEAFF. In DNA form, the CDR3 reads TGCAGCGTTGAAGAGGGGGTAGCCTTTGAAGCTTTCTTT. The J gene is TRBJ1-1, the V gene TRBV29-1; weak D call: TRBD1 (5 bases). The V gene's germline CDR1 is SQVTM and CDR2 ANQGSEA. This CDR3 region has 13 residues. Trimming took 0 bases from V and 7 from J, leaving 12 bases between them.